This TCR beta chain derives from a study of T cells in localized non-small cell lung cancer. Findings of the study overall: Investigators sequenced only a single tumor region, leaving heterogeneity possible. Adjacent lung was found to contain a median about 60 of the top 100 tumor clones.

Germline CDR1 and CDR2: MNHEY and SVGAGI. The CDR3 extends over 15 amino acids. Trimming removed 1 base from V and 7 bases from J; junction bases left unmatched: 7. Using immunoSEQ multiplex PCR, the repertoire was profiled, and TCRdb retains in-frame clones only, with some absent. This sample has about 77,000 clones; about 88% occur once, and the top ten carry under 25%. For this clone: Its antigen is undetermined.

The chain uses TRBV6-5 and TRBJ2-1; TRBD2 matches at 7 bases. This clonotype originated in a woman between 35 and 70 years old with stage I squamous cell lung carcinoma. Here the sequenced sample was peripheral blood, taken before any cancer treatment. The CDR3 DNA is TGTGCCAGCAGTTACTGGGCGGGAGCGGGGAATGAGCAGTTCTTC. This sequence encodes CASSYWAGAGNEQFF.